The text below deals with one TCR beta chain. Antigen specificity is unknown. The data were obtained in a study of cytomegalovirus exposure and HLA in healthy donors. Study results and caveats: V- and J-gene trimming of TCR beta was linked (in a later analysis) to a missense DCLRE1C variant. Cytomegalovirus association was listed for around 180 TCR beta chains.

A multiplex PCR was run with 60 Vbeta primers and 13 Jbeta primers. The data were produced by immunoSEQ multiplex PCR, yet TCRdb's version contains in-frame clones alone and is incomplete. The sample has about 170,000 clones, roughly 80% seen once; the top ten hold about 2.4%. The TCR originated in a male donor in good health and CMV-seronegative. Sequenced: PBMCs.

The CDR3 loop is CASSWTGGSRDTEAFF. CDR3 DNA sequence: TGCGCCAGCAGCTGGACAGGTGGAAGTAGAGACACTGAAGCTTTCTTT. The chain combines TRBV4-3 with TRBJ1-1; 7 bases are shared with TRBD1. The CDR3 runs to 16 residues. CDR1 and CDR2 from the germline V gene are LGHNA and YSLEER. Trimming cost V 5 bases and J 3 bases; bases outside gene matches: 12.